The TCR beta chain under discussion was sequenced for a study of shared clonotypes between healthy human individuals. Assay used: immunoSEQ multiplex PCR; TCRdb lists only in-frame clones, some missing. The table lists under 550,000 clones, 96% of them singletons. This CDR3 has 18 residues. Germline V CDR1 and CDR2: SGHTS, YDEGEE. V dropped 1 base and J dropped 3; count of bases not matched to a gene: 7. The chain uses TRBV5-8 and TRBJ2-7; 16 bases agree with TRBD2. The sequenced sample consisted of naive CD4+ T cells sorted from blood. Subset defined: CD45RA+ positively selected. This TCR was sampled from a woman in her 30s in good health. CDR3 sequence: CASSLSGLAGGVNYEQYF. The CDR3 DNA reads TGTGCCAGCAGCTTGTCGGGACTAGCGGGAGGGGTGAACTACGAGCAGTACTTC.